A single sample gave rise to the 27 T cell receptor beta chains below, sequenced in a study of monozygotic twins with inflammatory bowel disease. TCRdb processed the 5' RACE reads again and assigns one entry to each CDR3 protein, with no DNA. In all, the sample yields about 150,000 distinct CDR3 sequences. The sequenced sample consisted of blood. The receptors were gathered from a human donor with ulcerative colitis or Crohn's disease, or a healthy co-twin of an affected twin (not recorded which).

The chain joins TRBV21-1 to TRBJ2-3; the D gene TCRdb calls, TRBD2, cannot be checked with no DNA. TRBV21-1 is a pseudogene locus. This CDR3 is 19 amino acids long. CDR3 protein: CASSKGTAGGCRGTDTQYF.

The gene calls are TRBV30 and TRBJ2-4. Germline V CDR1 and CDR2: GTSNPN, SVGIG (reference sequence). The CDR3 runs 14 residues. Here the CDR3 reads CAWSMTAAKNIQYF. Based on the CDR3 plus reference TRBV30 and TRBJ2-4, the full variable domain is SQTIHQWPATLVQPVGSPLSLECTVEGTSNPNLYWYRQAAGRGLQLLFYSVGIGQISSEVPQNLSASRPQDRQFILSSKKLLLSDSGFYLCAWSMTAAKNIQYFGAGTRLSVL.

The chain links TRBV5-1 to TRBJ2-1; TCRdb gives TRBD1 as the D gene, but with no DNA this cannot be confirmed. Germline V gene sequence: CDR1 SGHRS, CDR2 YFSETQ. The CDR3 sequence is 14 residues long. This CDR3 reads CASSSTGGANEQFF.

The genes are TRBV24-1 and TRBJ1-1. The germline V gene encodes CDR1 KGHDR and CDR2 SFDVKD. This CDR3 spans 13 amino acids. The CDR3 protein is CATSGPGHTEAFF.

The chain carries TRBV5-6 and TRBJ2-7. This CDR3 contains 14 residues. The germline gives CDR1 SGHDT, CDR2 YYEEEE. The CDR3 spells CASSGIGSSYEQYF.

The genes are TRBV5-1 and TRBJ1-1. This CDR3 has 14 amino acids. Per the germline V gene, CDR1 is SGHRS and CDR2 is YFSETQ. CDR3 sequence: CASRTRDGGTEAFF.

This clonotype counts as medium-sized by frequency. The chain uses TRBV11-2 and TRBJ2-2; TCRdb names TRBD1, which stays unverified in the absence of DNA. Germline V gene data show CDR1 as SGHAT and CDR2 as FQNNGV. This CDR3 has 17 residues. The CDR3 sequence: CASSSPPEAKNTGELFF.

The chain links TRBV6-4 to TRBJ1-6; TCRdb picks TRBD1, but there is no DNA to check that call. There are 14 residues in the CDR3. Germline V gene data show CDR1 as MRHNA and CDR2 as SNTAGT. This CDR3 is CASSATEGGSPLHF.

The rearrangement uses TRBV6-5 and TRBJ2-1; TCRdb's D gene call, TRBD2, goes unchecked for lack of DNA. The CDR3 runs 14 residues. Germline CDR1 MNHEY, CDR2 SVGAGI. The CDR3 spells CASSSTSGKDEQFF.

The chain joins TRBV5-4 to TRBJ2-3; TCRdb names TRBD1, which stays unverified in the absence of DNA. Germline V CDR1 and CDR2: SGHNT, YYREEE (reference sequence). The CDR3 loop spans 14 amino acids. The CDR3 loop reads CASATTGPQDTQYF.

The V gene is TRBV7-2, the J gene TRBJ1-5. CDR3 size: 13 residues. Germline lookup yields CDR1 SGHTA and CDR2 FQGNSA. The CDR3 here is CASSLAREQPQHF.

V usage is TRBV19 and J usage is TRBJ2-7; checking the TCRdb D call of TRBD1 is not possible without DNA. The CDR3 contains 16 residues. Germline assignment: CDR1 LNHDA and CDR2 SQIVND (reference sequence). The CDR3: CASSLLGGLGRSEQYF.

The CDR3 is CASSQERTGAGNTIYF. The chain employs TRBV4-2 and TRBJ1-3; the TCRdb D gene call, TRBD1, has no DNA to confirm it. The CDR3 sequence is 16 residues long. The germline CDR1 and CDR2 sequences are LGHNA and YNFKEQ.

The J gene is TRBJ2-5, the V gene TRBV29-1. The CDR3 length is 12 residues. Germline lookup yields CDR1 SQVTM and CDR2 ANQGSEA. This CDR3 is CSVAKLGETQYF.

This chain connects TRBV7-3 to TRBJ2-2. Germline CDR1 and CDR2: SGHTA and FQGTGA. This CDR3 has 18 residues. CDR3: CASSFIRPWLTNTGELFF.

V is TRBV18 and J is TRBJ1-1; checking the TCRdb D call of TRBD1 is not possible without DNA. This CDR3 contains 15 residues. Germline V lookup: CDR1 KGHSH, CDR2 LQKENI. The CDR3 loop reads CASSPPTGMNTEAFF.

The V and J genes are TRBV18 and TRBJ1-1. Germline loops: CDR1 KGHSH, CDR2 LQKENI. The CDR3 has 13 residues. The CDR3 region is CASSPLRESEAFF.

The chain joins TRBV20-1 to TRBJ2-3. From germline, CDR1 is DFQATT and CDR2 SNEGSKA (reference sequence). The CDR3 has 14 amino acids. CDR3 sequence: CSARNRLAGDTQYF.

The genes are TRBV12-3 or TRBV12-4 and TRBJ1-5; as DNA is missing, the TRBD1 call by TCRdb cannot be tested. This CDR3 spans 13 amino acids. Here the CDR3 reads CASSLEDSAPQHF.

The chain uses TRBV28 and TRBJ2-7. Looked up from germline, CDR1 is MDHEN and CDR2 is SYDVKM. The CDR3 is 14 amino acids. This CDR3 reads CASSFYRAPTEQYF. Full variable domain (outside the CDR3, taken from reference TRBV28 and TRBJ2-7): DVKVTQSSRYLVKRTGEKVFLECVQDMDHENMFWYRQDPGLGLRLIYFSYDVKMKEKGDIPEGYSVSREKKERFSLILESASTNQTSMYLCASSFYRAPTEQYFGPGTRLTVT.

Here the CDR3 reads CASSVLGGPYNEQFF. The J gene is TRBJ2-1, the V gene TRBV7-3. The CDR3 covers 15 residues. Germline V lookup: CDR1 SGHTA, CDR2 FQGTGA.

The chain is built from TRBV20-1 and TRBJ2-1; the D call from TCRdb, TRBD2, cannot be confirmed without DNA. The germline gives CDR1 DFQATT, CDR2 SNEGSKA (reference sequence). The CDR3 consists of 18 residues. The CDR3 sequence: CSARDPGLAGGPYNEQFF.

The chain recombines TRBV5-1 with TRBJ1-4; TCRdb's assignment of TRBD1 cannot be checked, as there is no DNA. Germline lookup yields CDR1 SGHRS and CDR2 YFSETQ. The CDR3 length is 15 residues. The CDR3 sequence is CASSWGTGTNEKLFF.

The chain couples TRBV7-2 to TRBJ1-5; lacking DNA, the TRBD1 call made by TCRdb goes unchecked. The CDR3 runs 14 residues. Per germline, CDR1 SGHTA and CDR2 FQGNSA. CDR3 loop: CASSSRGRLPPQHF.

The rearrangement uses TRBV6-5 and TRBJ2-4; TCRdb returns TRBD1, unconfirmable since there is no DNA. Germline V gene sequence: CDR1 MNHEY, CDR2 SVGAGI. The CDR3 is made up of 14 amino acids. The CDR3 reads CASSSGASKNIQYF.

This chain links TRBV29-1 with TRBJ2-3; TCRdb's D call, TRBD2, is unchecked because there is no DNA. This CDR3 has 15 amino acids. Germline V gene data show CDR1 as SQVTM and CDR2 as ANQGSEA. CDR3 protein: CSALEIAGAGDTQYF.

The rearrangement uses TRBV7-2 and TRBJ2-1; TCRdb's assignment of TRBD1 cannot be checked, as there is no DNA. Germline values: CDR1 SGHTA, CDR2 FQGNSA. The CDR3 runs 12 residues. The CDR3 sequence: CASSLVRAEQFF.